The 17 T cell receptor beta chains below all came from one sample that was sequenced in a study of long-term antiretroviral therapy in people with HIV. Version v3.0 of the immunoSEQ assay ran at survey level. Sequencing was performed with immunoSEQ multiplex PCR; in TCRdb, only in-frame clones are kept and a portion is missing. Among about 39,000 clones listed, 65% to 90% were seen once. The input for sequencing was unsorted PBMCs, taken just before starting antiretroviral therapy. All receptors derive from a woman between 18 and 29 years old with HIV.

The chain links TRBV4-1 to TRBJ2-4; D is perhaps TRBD2 (5 bases). V lost 4 bases and J lost 7, with 23 bases in between. Germline-derived CDR1 and CDR2 are MGHRA and YSYEKL. The length of the CDR3 is 17 residues. DNA for the CDR3: TGCGCCAGCAGCCCATTAGATTCGGCCATGCGGACTAACATTCAGTACTTC. Its translation: CASSPLDSAMRTNIQYF.

The J gene is TRBJ2-5, the V gene TRBV18; TRBD2 aligns across 10 bases. The CDR3 covers 17 residues. Losses at the gene ends were 3 bases for V and 6 bases for J; bases not matched to a gene: 13. Looked up from germline, CDR1 is KGHSH and CDR2 is LQKENI. DNA for the CDR3: TGTGCCAGCTCACCGCTGGGGCTAGCGGGAGCGGGGAAGACCCAGTACTTC. Amino acid sequence: CASSPLGLAGAGKTQYF.

The chain recombines TRBV5-4 with TRBJ2-5, with a possible D match to TRBD2 (5 bases). CDR1 and CDR2 (germline): SGHNT, YYREEE (reference sequence). Trimming removed 4 bases from V and 5 bases from J, with 12 bases in between. CDR3 length: 13 amino acids. CDR3 sequence: CASSPTSVETQYF. The CDR3 bases are TGTGCCAGCAGCCCAACTAGTGTGGAGACCCAGTACTTC.

This clone showed up just once. The chain has TRBV18 and TRBJ1-3; D not certain. Trimming took off 1 base at V and 2 bases at J, with 12 bases between the two ends. The CDR3 has 16 amino acids. Per the germline V gene, CDR1 is KGHSH and CDR2 is LQKENI. CDR3 in amino acids: CASSPQGTVPGNTIYF. The DNA of the CDR3 is TGTGCCAGCTCACCACAGGGAACGGTTCCTGGAAACACCATATATTTT.

The chain links TRBV4-2 to TRBJ1-2, with D uncertain. Trimming shortened V by 0 bases and J by 4 bases, and 12 bases separated the two germline ends. The CDR3 is 15 amino acids. Germline CDR1 LGHNA, CDR2 YNFKEQ. This CDR3 is CASSQDLGVSYGYTF. The CDR3 nucleotides are TGTGCCAGCAGCCAAGATTTGGGAGTCTCCTATGGCTACACCTTC.

This chain links TRBV6-5 with TRBJ1-1; weak D call: TRBD1 (6 bases). V shed 6 bases and J shed 4 bases, with 12 bases lying between them. The CDR3 length is 13 residues. From germline, CDR1 is MNHEY and CDR2 SVGAGI. The CDR3 nucleotides are TGTGCCAGCAGCAGAACAGGGAGCACTGAAGCTTTCTTT. Translated, it gives CASSRTGSTEAFF.

V is TRBV27 and J is TRBJ1-1, with no clear D. CDR1 is MNHEY, CDR2 SMNVEV, per germline (reference sequence). The CDR3 sequence is 12 residues long. V was pared by 3 bases and J by 1 base, with 3 bases between. This chain's CDR3 is CASSFGNTEAFF. For the CDR3, the DNA is TGTGCCAGCAGTTTTGGGAACACTGAAGCTTTCTTT.

The chain employs TRBV5-5 and TRBJ2-3; D is unresolved. Trimming removed 0 bases at V and 2 bases at J, with 10 bases between. The CDR3 length is 15 residues. The V gene's germline CDR1 is SGHKS and CDR2 YYEKEE (reference sequence). The CDR3, as DNA: TGTGCCAGCAGCTTGGAGCGAGCCTCCACAGATACGCAGTATTTT. Its protein product is CASSLERASTDTQYF.

The chain is built from TRBV7-2 and TRBJ2-7, with D possibly matching TRBD2 (7 bases). The CDR3 is 15 amino acids. Trimming left V 3 bases short and J 5 bases short, with 17 bases between. Germline-derived CDR1 and CDR2 are SGHTA and FQGNSA. The CDR3 region is CASSFFGGRKDEQYF. The CDR3 bases are TGTGCCAGCAGCTTTTTCGGGGGGCGCAAAGACGAGCAGTACTTC.

V and J are TRBV5-5 and TRBJ2-1; 8 bases align to TRBD2. Germline V gene sequence: CDR1 SGHKS, CDR2 YYEKEE (reference sequence). The CDR3 is 14 residues long. Trimming cost V 4 bases and J 4 bases; bases outside gene matches: 4. CDR3 in DNA: TGTGCCAGCAGCCTACTAGCGGAGTACAATGAGCAGTTCTTC. As protein: CASSLLAEYNEQFF.

This clone was seen once. The CDR3 protein is CASSWVQAGGDYEQYF. The CDR3 DNA follows: TGTGCCAGCAGCTGGGTCCAGGCAGGGGGGGACTACGAGCAGTACTTC. This chain joins TRBV5-5 and TRBJ2-7; the D call may be TRBD1 or TRBD2 (7 bases each). The CDR3 spans 16 residues. Trimming stripped 3 bases from V and 3 bases from J, with 19 bases between. The germline V gene encodes CDR1 SGHKS and CDR2 YYEKEE (reference sequence). Drawing the rest from reference TRBV5-5 and TRBJ2-7, the complete variable domain is DAGVTQSPTHLIKTRGQQVTLRCSPISGHKSVSWYQQVLGQGPQFIFQYYEKEERGRGNFPDRFSARQFPNYSSELNVNALLLGDSALYLCASSWVQAGGDYEQYFGPGTRLTVT.

V gene TRBV14 combines with J gene TRBJ2-4; weak D call: TRBD2 (6 bases). The CDR3 totals 15 residues. Germline CDR1 is SGHDN and CDR2 is FVKESK. Trimming removed 0 bases at V and 7 bases at J, with 13 bases between. The CDR3 nucleotides read TGTGCCAGCAGCCAAGATCACGGGAGAGGGAACATTCAGTACTTC. Its protein is CASSQDHGRGNIQYF.

About this clone: The same CDR3 is also encoded by other DNA sequences in this sample. This rearrangement joins TRBV4-3 to TRBJ2-1, with D unclear. The CDR3 contains 14 residues. Trimming removed 1 base at V and 4 bases at J, with 8 bases between. Germline CDR1 reads LGHNA; CDR2 reads YSLEER. CDR3 region: CASSQAFSYNEQFF. CDR3 bases: TGCGCCAGCAGCCAAGCTTTCAGTTACAATGAGCAGTTCTTC.

The rearrangement links TRBV9 to TRBJ2-1; possible D gene TRBD2, 6 bases. This CDR3 spans 17 amino acids. The V and J ends lost 0 bases and 4 bases respectively, with 17 bases between them. The germline gives CDR1 SGDLS, CDR2 YYNGEE. CDR3 residues: CASSVDTSRYDYNEQFF. In DNA, the CDR3 is TGTGCCAGCAGCGTAGATACTAGCAGATACGATTACAATGAGCAGTTCTTC.

J is TRBJ2-5 and V is TRBV7-6; 12 nucleotides match TRBD2. Germline CDR1 and CDR2: SGHVS and FNYEAQ. Trimming removed 5 bases from V and 2 bases from J; junction bases left unmatched: 9. There are 17 residues in the CDR3. CDR3 coding DNA: TGTGCCAGCAGCCTGAGACTAGCGGGAGTTGAGCAAGAGACCCAGTACTTC. It yields the protein CASSLRLAGVEQETQYF. Filled out from reference TRBV7-6 and TRBJ2-5, the complete variable domain reads GAGVSQSPRYKVTKRGQDVALRCDPISGHVSLYWYRQALGQGPEFLTYFNYEAQQDKSGLPNDRFSAERPEGSISTLTIQRTEQRDSAMYRCASSLRLAGVEQETQYFGPGTRLLVL.

The chain uses TRBV4-3 and TRBJ1-5; 9 nucleotides align to TRBD1. With 4 bases clipped from V and 4 bases from J, the junction kept 5 bases outside the gene matches. This CDR3 spans 15 amino acids. Germline V gives CDR1 LGHNA, CDR2 YSLEER. The CDR3 reads CASSRFGTGNQPQHF. The CDR3 DNA follows: TGCGCCAGCAGCCGATTCGGGACAGGGAATCAGCCCCAGCATTTT.

V usage is TRBV11-2 and J usage is TRBJ2-7; TRBD2 matches 8 bases. The CDR3 is made up of 18 amino acids. The V gene's germline CDR1 is SGHAT and CDR2 FQNNGV. J gave up 0 bases and V 3 bases, and 13 bases lay outside the gene matches. CDR3 loop: CASSFSITSGRSSYEQYF. The CDR3 region has the DNA TGTGCCAGCAGCTTTAGTATTACTAGCGGTAGGAGCTCCTACGAGCAGTACTTC.